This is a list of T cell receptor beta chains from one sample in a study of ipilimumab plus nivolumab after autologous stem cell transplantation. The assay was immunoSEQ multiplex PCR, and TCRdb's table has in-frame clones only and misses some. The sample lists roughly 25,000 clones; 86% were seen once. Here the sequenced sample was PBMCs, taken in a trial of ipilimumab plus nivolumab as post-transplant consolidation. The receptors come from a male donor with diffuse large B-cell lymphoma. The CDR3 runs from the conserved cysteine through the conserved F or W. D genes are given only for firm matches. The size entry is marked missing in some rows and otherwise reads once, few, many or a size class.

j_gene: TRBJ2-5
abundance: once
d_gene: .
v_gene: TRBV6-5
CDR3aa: CASSYSRGGKTQYF
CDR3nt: TGTGCCAGCAGTTACTCGAGGGGCGGGAAGACCCAGTACTTC

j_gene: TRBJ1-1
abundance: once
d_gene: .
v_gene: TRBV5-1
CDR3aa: CASREDTEAFF
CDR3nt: TGCGCCAGCAGGGAGGACACTGAAGCTTTCTTT

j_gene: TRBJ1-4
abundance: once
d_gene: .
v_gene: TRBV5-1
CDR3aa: CASSLGPTYEKLFF
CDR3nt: TGCGCCAGCAGCTTAGGGCCGACCTATGAAAAACTGTTTTTT

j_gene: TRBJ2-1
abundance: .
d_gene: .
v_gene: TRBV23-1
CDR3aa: CARARAKGPFRYNEQFF
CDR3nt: TGCGCCAGAGCGCGAGCCAAGGGCCCATTCCGATACAATGAGCAGTTCTTC

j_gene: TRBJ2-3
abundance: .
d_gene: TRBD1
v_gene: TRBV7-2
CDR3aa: CASSLNGQGGSRDTQYF
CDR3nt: TGTGCCAGCAGCTTAAACGGACAGGGAGGTTCTAGAGATACGCAGTATTTT

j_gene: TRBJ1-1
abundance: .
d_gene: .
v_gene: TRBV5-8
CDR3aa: CASSREVRVSTEAFF
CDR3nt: TGTGCCAGCAGCCGTGAGGTTCGGGTGAGCACTGAAGCTTTCTTT

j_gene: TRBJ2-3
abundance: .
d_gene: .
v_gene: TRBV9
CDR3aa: CASSDSGRIAADTQYF
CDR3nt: TGTGCCAGCAGTGATTCAGGCAGGATTGCAGCAGATACGCAGTATTTT

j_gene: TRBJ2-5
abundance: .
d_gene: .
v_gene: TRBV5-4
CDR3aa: CASSLVGQETQYF
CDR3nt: TGTGCCAGCAGCTTGGTCGGCCAAGAGACCCAGTACTTC

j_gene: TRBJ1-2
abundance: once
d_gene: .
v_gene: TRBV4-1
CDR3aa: CASSQEVNYGYTF
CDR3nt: TGCGCCAGCAGCCAAGAAGTTAACTATGGCTACACCTTC

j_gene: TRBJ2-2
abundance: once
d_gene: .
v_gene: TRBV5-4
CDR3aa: CASQTDRAGELFF
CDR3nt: TGTGCCAGCCAGACAGACCGCGCCGGGGAGCTGTTTTTT

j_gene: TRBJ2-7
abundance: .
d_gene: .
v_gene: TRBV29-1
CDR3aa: CSVESDADSGGFGYEQYF
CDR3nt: TGCAGCGTTGAATCCGATGCGGACTCAGGCGGATTCGGGTACGAGCAGTACTTC

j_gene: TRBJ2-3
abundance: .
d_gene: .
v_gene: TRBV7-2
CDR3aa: CASSSHTDTQYF
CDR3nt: TGTGCCAGCAGCTCTCACACAGATACGCAGTATTTT

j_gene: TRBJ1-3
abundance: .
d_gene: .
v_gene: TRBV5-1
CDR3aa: CASSLGAAGNTIYF
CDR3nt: TGCGCCAGCAGCTTGGGAGCAGCTGGAAACACCATATATTTT

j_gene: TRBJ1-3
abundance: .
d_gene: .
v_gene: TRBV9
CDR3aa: CASSVDHNRAIYF
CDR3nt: TGTGCCAGCAGCGTAGATCACAACAGGGCCATATATTTT

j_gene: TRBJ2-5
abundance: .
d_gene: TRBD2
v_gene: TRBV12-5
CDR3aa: CASGIPGTRGGETQYF
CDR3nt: TGTGCTAGTGGTATCCCCGGGACTAGGGGCGGAGAGACCCAGTACTTC

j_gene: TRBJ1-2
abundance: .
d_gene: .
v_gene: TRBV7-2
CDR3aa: CASSFRTREYGYTF
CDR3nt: TGTGCCAGCAGCTTTCGGACGAGGGAGTATGGCTACACCTTC

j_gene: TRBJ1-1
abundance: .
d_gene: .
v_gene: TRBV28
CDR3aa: CASSLPNMNTEAFF
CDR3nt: TGTGCCAGCAGCCTTCCTAACATGAACACTGAAGCTTTCTTT

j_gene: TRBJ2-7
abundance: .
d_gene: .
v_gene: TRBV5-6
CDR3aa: CASSLVGDEQYF
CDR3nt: TGTGCCAGCAGCTTGGTCGGTGACGAGCAGTACTTC